This T cell receptor beta chain was recorded in a study of HIV-infected children after antiretroviral therapy interruption. RNA-based 3' RACE libraries used unique molecular identifiers. From the 3' RACE reads, TCRdb called clonotypes with MiXCR, one entry per CDR3 protein. This sample carries some 90,000 distinct CDR3 sequences, about 7% of them seen once, and the ten largest clones take 1.1%. This clonotype was seen repeatedly, ten times or more. Treatment defined: PENTA 11 planned treatment interruption arm or continuous ART arm. The material was CD45RA+ CD4+ T cells from PBMCs, pooled from several time points, obtained from a donor given antiretroviral therapy, either interrupted or continuous. The subset is: naive CD4+ CD45RA+ CD45RO- T cells. This TCR came from a pool of human donors with HIV.

The CDR3 DNA is TGCGCCAGCAGCTCAGGACAGGGGCAGCAGTACTTC. Translated, it gives CASSSGQGQQYF. The chain employs TRBV5-1 and TRBJ2-7; TRBD1 agrees at 9 bases. Germline V gives CDR1 SGHRS, CDR2 YFSETQ. The CDR3 sequence is 12 residues long. J gave up 8 bases and V 3 bases, and 3 bases lay outside the gene matches. The whole variable domain, filled in from reference TRBV5-1 and TRBJ2-7, reads KAGVTQTPRYLIKTRGQQVTLSCSPISGHRSVSWYQQTPGQGLQFLFEYFSETQRNKGNFPGRFSGRQFSNSRSEMNVSTLELGDSALYLCASSSGQGQQYFGPGTRLTVT.